The 10 T cell receptor beta chains in this list originate from one sample, sequenced in a study of CD8 T cells in Susac syndrome. It was with random hexamers that about 0.45 to 1 ug RNA was reverse transcribed. TCRdb redid the calling of the immunoSEQ multiplex PCR reads with MiXCR, one entry per CDR3 protein. The sample shows fewer than 100,000 distinct CDR3 sequences, 75% to 95% of them seen only once. The sample taken for sequencing was CD8+ T cells from PBMCs. The origin of the receptors is a human donor with multiple sclerosis.

This chain links TRBV5-6 with TRBJ1-1; 9 positions match TRBD1. This CDR3 is 17 amino acids long. V lost 3 bases and J lost 5; bases outside the gene matches: 14. Germline assignment: CDR1 SGHDT and CDR2 YYEEEE. The CDR3 nucleotides read TGTGCCAGCAGCTCCCGGGACAGGGAGTTGAGGAGGACTGAAGCTTTCTTT. Translation gives CASSSRDRELRRTEAFF.

J is TRBJ1-5 and V is TRBV19; D is unclear. The CDR3 sequence is 17 residues long. CDR1 is LNHDA, CDR2 SQIVND, per germline (reference sequence). V was shortened by 9 bases and J by 1 base, with 22 bases between the two germline ends. This chain's CDR3 is CARTGLGNEDSNQPQHF. The CDR3 DNA is TGTGCCAGGACCGGACTTGGGAACGAGGACAGCAATCAGCCCCAGCATTTT.

This chain connects TRBV27 to TRBJ2-1; either TRBD1 or TRBD2 may supply D (6 bases each). The CDR3 consists of 14 residues. Germline V gene lookup returns CDR1 MNHEY and CDR2 SMNVEV (reference sequence). Trimming took 6 bases from V and 7 from J, leaving 16 bases between them. The CDR3 sequence: CASSLIWGANEQFF. Here the CDR3 DNA reads TGTGCCAGCAGCCTGATTTGGGGGGCAAATGAGCAGTTCTTC.

The table lists this clonotype with a count of one. This rearrangement joins TRBV2 to TRBJ2-1; D might be TRBD1 (5 bases). The CDR3 is 15 residues long. CDR1 is SNHLY, CDR2 FYNNEI, per germline. Trimming left V 7 bases short and J 2 bases short, with 15 bases between. CDR3: CASMREDTAYNEQFF. The CDR3 nucleotides are TGTGCCAGCATGAGAGAGGACACCGCCTACAATGAGCAGTTCTTC.

The V gene is TRBV7-9, the J gene TRBJ2-3; unclear D gene. V was pared by 3 bases and J by 2 bases, with 12 bases between. Germline loops: CDR1 SEHNR, CDR2 FQNEAQ (reference sequence). The CDR3 is made up of 15 amino acids. The CDR3 loop reads CASSFGLVFTDTQYF. For the CDR3, the DNA is TGTGCCAGCAGCTTCGGGCTAGTCTTCACAGATACGCAGTATTTT.

The chain uses TRBV27 and TRBJ1-1; 9 bases align to TRBD1. V shed 6 bases, J shed 4 bases, and the junction held 9 bases outside the gene matches. The germline CDR1 and CDR2 sequences are MNHEY and SMNVEV (reference sequence). This CDR3 is 15 amino acids long. CDR3 amino acids: CASSLTSTGGTEAFF. CDR3 in DNA: TGTGCCAGCAGCCTTACCTCGACAGGGGGCACTGAAGCTTTCTTT.

The chain is built from TRBV4-3 and TRBJ2-7; D is perhaps TRBD1 or TRBD2 (5 bases each). The CDR3 contains 14 residues. Trimming left V 0 bases short and J 3 bases short, with 9 bases between. From germline, CDR1 is LGHNA and CDR2 YSLEER. CDR3 sequence: CASSQDGTIYEQYF. CDR3 coding DNA: TGCGCCAGCAGCCAAGACGGGACGATCTACGAGCAGTACTTC.

This chain uses TRBV24-1 with TRBJ1-5; possible D gene TRBD1, 5 bases. The V end lost 6 bases, the J end lost 2 bases, and 7 bases lay between the germline ends. The CDR3 is made up of 13 amino acids. Germline lookup yields CDR1 KGHDR and CDR2 SFDVKD. The CDR3 region has the DNA TGTGCCACCAGTAGGGACGGCAATCAGCCCCAGCATTTT. Its translation: CATSRDGNQPQHF.

The rearrangement links TRBV13 to TRBJ1-2, with TRBD1 matching 7 bases. Unmatched junction bases numbered 6, after V lost 5 bases and J lost 3 bases. This CDR3 contains 14 residues. The germline gives CDR1 PRHDT, CDR2 FYEKMQ (reference sequence). This CDR3 is CASSQWDSDYGYTF. The CDR3 DNA follows: TGTGCCAGCAGCCAATGGGACAGCGACTATGGCTACACCTTC.

The CDR3 here is CASSQRTGNYNEQFF. The CDR3 DNA reads TGCGCCAGCAGCCAACGTACAGGGAACTACAATGAGCAGTTCTTC. The rearrangement joins TRBV4-3 to TRBJ2-1, with TRBD1 as a possible D gene (6 bases). The CDR3 totals 15 residues. The germline V gene has CDR1 LGHNA and CDR2 YSLEER. V shed 2 bases and J shed 3 bases, with 11 bases lying between them.